This T cell receptor beta chain was identified in a study of shared clonotypes between healthy human individuals. Study-wide context: Every donor yielded three CD4 naive, three CD4 memory, two CD8 naive and one CD8 memory plate.

Positive CCR7 selection of CD45RO-negative cells yielded the naive CD8 cells, and terminally differentiated effector memory CD45RA+ cells were excluded. This CDR3 has 13 residues. In germline, CDR1 is PRHDT, CDR2 FYEKMQ (reference sequence). Trimming stripped 4 bases from V and 2 bases from J, with 8 bases between. This clone has just a few counts. This sample includes further DNA sequences coding for the same CDR3. Here immunoSEQ multiplex PCR was the method, and the copy in TCRdb shows in-frame clones only, minus some. This table has around 1,900,000 clones, just under 95% appearing once. This receptor was identified in a man aged 18 to 29 in good health. Some clones in this sample may be carry-over from other donors' samples. This sequence joins TRBV13 and TRBJ1-1; D remains unclear. The sample was naive CD8+ T cells from PBMCs. As DNA, the CDR3 is TGTGCCAGCAGCTCGGGAGGAAACACTGAAGCTTTCTTT. It yields the protein CASSSGGNTEAFF.